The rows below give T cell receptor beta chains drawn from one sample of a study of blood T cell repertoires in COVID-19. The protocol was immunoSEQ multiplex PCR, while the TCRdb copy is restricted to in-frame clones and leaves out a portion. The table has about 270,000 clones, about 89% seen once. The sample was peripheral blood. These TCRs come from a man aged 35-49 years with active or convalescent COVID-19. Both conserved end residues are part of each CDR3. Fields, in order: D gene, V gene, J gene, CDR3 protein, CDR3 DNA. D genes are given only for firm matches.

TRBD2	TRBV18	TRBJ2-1	CASSLTSGGAQYNEQFF	TGTGCCAGCTCACTCACTAGCGGGGGGGCCCAGTACAATGAGCAGTTCTTC
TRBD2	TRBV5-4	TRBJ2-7	CASSLREGLLYEQYF	TGTGCCAGCAGCCTCCGGGAGGGCCTCCTCTACGAGCAGTACTTC
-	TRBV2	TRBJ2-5	CASSKDLQETQYF	TGTGCCAGCAGTAAGGACTTGCAAGAGACCCAGTACTTC
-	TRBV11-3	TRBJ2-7	CASSPPSSYEQYF	TGTGCCAGCAGCCCTCCTTCTAGTTACGAGCAGTACTTC
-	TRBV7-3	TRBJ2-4	CASPTSRPTGAKNIQYF	TGTGCCAGCCCCACGTCCCGGCCTACAGGAGCCAAAAACATTCAGTACTTC
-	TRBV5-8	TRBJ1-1	CAGPGLRNTEAFF	TGTGCCGGCCCGGGACTTCGGAACACTGAAGCTTTCTTT
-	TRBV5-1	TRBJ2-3	CASSPDRGLPDTQYF	TGCGCCAGCAGCCCGGATCGGGGGTTACCAGATACGCAGTATTTT
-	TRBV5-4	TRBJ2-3	CASSARGGTDTQYF	TGTGCCAGCAGCGCAAGGGGGGGGACAGATACGCAGTATTTT
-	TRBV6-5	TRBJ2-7	CASREAAYSYEQYF	TGTGCCAGCAGGGAGGCCGCGTACTCCTACGAGCAGTACTTC
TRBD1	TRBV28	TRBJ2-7	CASGGTGRYEQYF	TGTGCCAGTGGGGGGACAGGGCGTTACGAGCAGTACTTC